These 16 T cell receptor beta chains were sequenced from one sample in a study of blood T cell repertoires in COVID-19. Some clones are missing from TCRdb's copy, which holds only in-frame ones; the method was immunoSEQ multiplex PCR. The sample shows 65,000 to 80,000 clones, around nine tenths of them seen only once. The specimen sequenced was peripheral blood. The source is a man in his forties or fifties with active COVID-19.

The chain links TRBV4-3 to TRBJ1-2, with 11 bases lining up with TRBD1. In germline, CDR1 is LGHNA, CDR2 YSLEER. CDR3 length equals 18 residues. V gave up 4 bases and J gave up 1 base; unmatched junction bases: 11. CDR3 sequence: CASSPSPGQGDVNYGYTF. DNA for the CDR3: TGCGCCAGCAGCCCGTCCCCGGGACAGGGGGACGTTAACTATGGCTACACCTTC.

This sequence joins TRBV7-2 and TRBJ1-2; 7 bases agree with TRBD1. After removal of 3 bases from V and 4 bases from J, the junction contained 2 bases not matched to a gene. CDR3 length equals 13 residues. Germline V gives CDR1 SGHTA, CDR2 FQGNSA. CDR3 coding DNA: TGTGCCAGCAGCTTGGGACAGAGCTATGGCTACACCTTC. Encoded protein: CASSLGQSYGYTF.

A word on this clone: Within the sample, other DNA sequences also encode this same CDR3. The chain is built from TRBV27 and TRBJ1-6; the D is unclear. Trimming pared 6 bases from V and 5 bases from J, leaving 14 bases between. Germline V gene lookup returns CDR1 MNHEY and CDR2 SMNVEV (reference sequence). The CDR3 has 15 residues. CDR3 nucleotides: TGTGCCAGCAGCTCCTCCGGGGTCAATAATTCACCCCTCCACTTT. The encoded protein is CASSSSGVNNSPLHF.

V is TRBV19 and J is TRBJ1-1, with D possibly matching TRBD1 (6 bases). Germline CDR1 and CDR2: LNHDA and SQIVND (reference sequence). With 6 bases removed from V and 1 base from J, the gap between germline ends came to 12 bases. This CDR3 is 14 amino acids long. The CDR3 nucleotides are TGTGCCAGTAGGGCGAGGGGACAGAACACTGAAGCTTTCTTT. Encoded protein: CASRARGQNTEAFF.

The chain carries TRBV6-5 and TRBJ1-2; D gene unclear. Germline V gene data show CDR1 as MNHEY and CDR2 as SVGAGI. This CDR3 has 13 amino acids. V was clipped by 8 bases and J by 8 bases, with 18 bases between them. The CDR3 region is CASSPSQLAGYTF. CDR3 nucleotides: TGTGCCAGCTCCCCGTCACAGCTGGCAGGCTACACCTTC.

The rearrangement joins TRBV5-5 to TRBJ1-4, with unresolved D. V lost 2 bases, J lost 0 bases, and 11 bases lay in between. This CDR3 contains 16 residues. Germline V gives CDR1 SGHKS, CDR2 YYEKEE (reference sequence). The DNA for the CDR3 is TGTGCCAGCAGCTTACCCAAAAGCGCAACTAATGAAAAACTGTTTTTT. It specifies CASSLPKSATNEKLFF.

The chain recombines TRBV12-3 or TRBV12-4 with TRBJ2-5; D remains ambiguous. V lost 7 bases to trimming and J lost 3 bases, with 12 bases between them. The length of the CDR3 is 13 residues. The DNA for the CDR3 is TGTGCCAGCACCTCGCCACCGGAAGAGACCCAGTACTTC. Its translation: CASTSPPEETQYF.

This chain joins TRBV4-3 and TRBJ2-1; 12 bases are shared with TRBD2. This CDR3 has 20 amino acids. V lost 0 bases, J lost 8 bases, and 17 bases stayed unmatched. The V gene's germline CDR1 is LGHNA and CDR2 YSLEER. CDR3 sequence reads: CASSQDLASGRALVVDEQFF. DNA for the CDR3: TGCGCCAGCAGCCAAGATCTGGCTAGCGGGAGGGCCCTCGTAGTGGATGAGCAGTTCTTC.

CDR3 protein: CASSEGGYRGNTEAFF. The DNA for the CDR3 is TGTGCCAGCAGTGAAGGAGGGTACAGGGGGAACACTGAAGCTTTCTTT. The rearrangement joins TRBV6-1 to TRBJ1-1, with 7 bases aligning to TRBD1. V shed 1 base and J 1 base; nucleotides not matched to a gene: 6. The CDR3 totals 16 residues. The germline V gene has CDR1 MNHNS and CDR2 SASEGT.

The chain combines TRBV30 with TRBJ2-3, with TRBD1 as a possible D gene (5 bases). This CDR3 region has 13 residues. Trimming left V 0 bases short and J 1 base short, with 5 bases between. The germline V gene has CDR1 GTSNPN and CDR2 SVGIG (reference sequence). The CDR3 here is CAWSVQGTDTQYF. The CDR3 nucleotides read TGTGCCTGGAGTGTACAGGGCACAGATACGCAGTATTTT.

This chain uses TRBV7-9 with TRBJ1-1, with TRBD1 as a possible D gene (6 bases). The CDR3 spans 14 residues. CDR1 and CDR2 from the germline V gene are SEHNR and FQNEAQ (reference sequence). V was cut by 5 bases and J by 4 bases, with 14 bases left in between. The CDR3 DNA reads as TGTGCCAGCAGCCAAATACAGGGTGCCACTGAAGCTTTCTTT. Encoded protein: CASSQIQGATEAFF. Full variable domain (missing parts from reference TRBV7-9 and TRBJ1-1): DTGVSQNPRHKITKRGQNVTFRCDPISEHNRLYWYRQTLGQGPEFLTYFQNEAQLEKSRLLSDRFSAERPKGSFSTLEIQRTEQGDSAMYLCASSQIQGATEAFFGQGTRLTVV.

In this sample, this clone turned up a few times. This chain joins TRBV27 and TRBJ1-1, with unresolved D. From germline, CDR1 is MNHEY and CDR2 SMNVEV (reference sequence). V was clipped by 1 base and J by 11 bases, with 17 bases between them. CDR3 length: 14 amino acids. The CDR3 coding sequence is TGTGCCAGCAGTTTATGGGCAGGAGGATTGGGGGCTTTCTTT. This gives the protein CASSLWAGGLGAFF.

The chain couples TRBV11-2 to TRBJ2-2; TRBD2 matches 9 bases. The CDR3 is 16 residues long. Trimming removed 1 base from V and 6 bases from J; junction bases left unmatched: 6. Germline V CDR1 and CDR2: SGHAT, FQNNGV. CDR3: CASSLGGGRAAGELFF. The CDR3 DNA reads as TGTGCCAGCAGCTTAGGAGGCGGGAGGGCCGCCGGGGAGCTGTTTTTT.

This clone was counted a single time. The CDR3 nucleotides read TGTGCCAGCAGTCAAGAACAGGGAAACGGCGAGCAGTACTTC. Amino acid sequence: CASSQEQGNGEQYF. V gene TRBV2 combines with J gene TRBJ2-7; tentatively, D is TRBD1 (6 bases). V was trimmed by 5 bases and J by 6 bases, leaving 17 bases between them. Germline CDR1 is SNHLY and CDR2 is FYNNEI. The CDR3 loop spans 14 amino acids.

The CDR3 protein is CASSPTPGPSNEKLFF. CDR3 sequence (DNA): TGTGCCAGCTCACCAACCCCAGGGCCGTCTAATGAAAAACTGTTTTTT. This chain joins TRBV18 and TRBJ1-4; D perhaps matches TRBD1 (5 bases). The V end was cut by 2 bases, the J end by 3 bases, with 13 bases between. The CDR3 length is 16 residues. The germline CDR1 and CDR2 sequences are KGHSH and LQKENI.

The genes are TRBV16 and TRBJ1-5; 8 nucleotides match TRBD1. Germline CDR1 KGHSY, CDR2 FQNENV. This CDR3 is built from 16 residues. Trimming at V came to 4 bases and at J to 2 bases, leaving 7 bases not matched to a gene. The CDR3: CASSPWTGNGNQPQHF. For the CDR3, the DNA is TGTGCCAGCAGCCCTTGGACAGGGAACGGCAATCAGCCCCAGCATTTT.